This T cell receptor (beta chain) is drawn from a study of T cell responses to AZD1222 COVID-19 vaccine. General study points: Vaccine-associated CD4 TCRs spanned spike, dominant at 160-218 and 743-854. Increased Spike-specific TCR breadth and depth were observed after two AZD1222 doses.

Clones were sequenced by immunoSEQ multiplex PCR, and TCRdb holds only the in-frame ones, with some missing. The sample lists over 100,000 clones, roughly 90% occurring once. About this clone itself: Its target is not known.

CDR1 and CDR2 from the germline V gene are SGHRS and YFSETQ. The CDR3 runs to 14 residues. Trimming left V 0 bases short and J 6 bases short, with 13 bases between. The specimen comprised peripheral blood, sampled on day 0 of AZD1222 vaccination. The sequence derives from an adult in good health. The chain has TRBV5-1 and TRBJ2-7, with D perhaps matching TRBD2 (6 bases). This chain's CDR3 is CASSLEAGPIEQYF. The CDR3 region has the DNA TGCGCCAGCAGCTTGGAAGCGGGCCCTATCGAGCAGTACTTC.